This entry lists 4 T cell receptor beta chains sequenced from one sample in a study of T cell repertoires in cytomegalovirus infection (dated by TCRdb to 2018 to 2020). Sequencing took place on an Illumina HiSeq 1500. TCRdb's own reprocessing of the public reads used fastp at Q25 and MiXCR and kept productive beta chains. Each record represents a unique CDR3 protein, reported with the most common genes and DNA among its rows. In all, the sample holds nearly 700,000 distinct CDR3 sequences, and around a third of those were seen once. About 18% of the sample rests with the top ten. For these receptors, no antigen is known. According to the study, the label for this sample's treatment or condition signals: in vitro stimulation with specific CMV peptide epitopes to enrich CMV-specific T cells. Sequenced here: cultured PBMCs, sampled from culture after CMV antigen stimulation. These receptor sequences come from a human donor in good health (CMV status not recorded). Some clones in this sample may be carry-over from other donors' samples.

This clonotype turned up a few times. The chain carries TRBV7-9 and TRBJ2-2; TRBD2 might be the D (5 bases). The germline V and J ends were trimmed by 2 bases and 7 bases, with 14 bases remaining between them. The CDR3 sequence is 15 residues long. Germline V gene sequence: CDR1 SEHNR, CDR2 FQNEAQ (reference sequence). The CDR3 loop reads CASSLRASSVGELFF. The CDR3 nucleotides read TGTGCCAGCAGCTTACGCGCTAGCAGCGTCGGGGAGCTGTTTTTT.

This clonotype has only a few counts. The chain has TRBV20-1 and TRBJ1-5, with 7 bases aligning to TRBD1. V lost 0 bases and J lost 0; bases outside the gene matches: 2. This CDR3 is built from 15 residues. The germline CDR1 and CDR2 sequences are DFQATT and SNEGSKA (reference sequence). CDR3 residues: CSAREAGGSNQPQHF. CDR3 DNA sequence: TGCAGTGCTAGAGAGGCAGGGGGTAGCAATCAGCCCCAGCATTTT.

This clonotype has ten or more counts. The rearrangement joins TRBV7-2 to TRBJ1-3; perhaps TRBD1 as D (6 bases). The germline CDR1 and CDR2 sequences are SGHTA and FQGNSA. The V end lost 2 bases, the J end lost 0 bases, and 11 bases lay between the germline ends. The CDR3 contains 16 residues. The CDR3 sequence: CASSLIPGDSGNTIYF. CDR3 DNA sequence: TGTGCCAGCAGCTTAATCCCAGGGGACTCTGGAAACACCATATATTTT.

A few counts support this clonotype. The chain links TRBV7-6 to TRBJ2-7; perhaps D is TRBD1 or TRBD2 (5 bases each). Germline CDR1 and CDR2: SGHVS and FNYEAQ. Trimming pared 5 bases from V and 5 bases from J, leaving 16 bases between. The CDR3 consists of 14 residues. CDR3 residues: CASSLTGAPNEQYF. The CDR3 coding sequence is TGTGCCAGCAGCCTGACCGGGGCTCCCAACGAGCAGTACTTC.